Shown below are 28 T cell receptor beta chains from a single sample sequenced in a study of CD4+ T cells in melanoma (dated by TCRdb to the early 2020s). To prepare the library, the immunoSEQ multiplex PCR assay was applied. In TCRdb, the immuneACCESS table is reduced to in-frame sequences with V and J assigned. These tables do not hold every clone; where another copy was compared, an unresolved V gene accounts for under half, and the others remain unexplained. This sample has 3,500 to 4,500 clones in its table, and about 70% of those were observed once. The ten largest make up more than 25% of the sample. The sample comprised cells from a culture (not recorded whether cultured in vitro). The receptors derive from a human donor with melanoma.

This clone has only a few counts. The V call is TRBV3-1 (or the pseudogene TRBV3-2), the J call TRBJ1-6; 9 bases line up with TRBD1. CDR1 LGHDT and CDR2 YNNKEL come from the germline V gene (reference sequence). Trimming at V came to 4 bases and at J to 9 bases, leaving 4 bases not matched to a gene. This CDR3 is built from 14 residues. The CDR3, as DNA: TGTGCCAGCAGCCCAGACAGGGGGGGTTCACCCCTCCACTTT. Its translation: CASSPDRGGSPLHF.

This clone was detected a few times. The chain joins TRBV30 to TRBJ2-5, with 7 bases aligning to TRBD2. Germline trimming cut 2 bases from V and 2 bases from J; bases unmatched to any gene: 5. CDR1 is GTSNPN and CDR2 is SVGIG in the germline V gene (reference sequence). The CDR3 totals 14 residues. The CDR3 coding sequence is TGTGCCTGGAGTAGAGCGGGGTCTCAAGAGACCCAGTACTTC. Its translation: CAWSRAGSQETQYF. Full variable domain (rest looked up from reference TRBV30 and TRBJ2-5): SQTIHQWPATLVQPVGSPLSLECTVEGTSNPNLYWYRQAAGRGLQLLFYSVGIGQISSEVPQNLSASRPQDRQFILSSKKLLLSDSGFYLCAWSRAGSQETQYFGPGTRLLVL.

This sequence joins TRBV4-2 and TRBJ1-4; 7 positions match TRBD1. Germline values: CDR1 LGHNA, CDR2 YNFKEQ. V was pared by 0 bases and J by 14 bases, with 12 bases of the junction left unmatched. This CDR3 has 15 amino acids. CDR3 residues: CASSQDRQGPKRLFF. CDR3 DNA sequence: TGTGCCAGCAGCCAAGACCGACAGGGCCCAAAACGGCTGTTTTTT.

By sample fraction, this clone is medium-sized (0.01 to 0.1%). The chain couples TRBV6-5 to TRBJ1-2; tentative D call: TRBD1 (5 bases). Trimming left V 5 bases short and J 4 bases short, with 8 bases between. Germline V gene lookup returns CDR1 MNHEY and CDR2 SVGAGI. The CDR3 is 12 residues long. The CDR3 protein is CASSRDFYGYTF. In DNA form, the CDR3 reads TGTGCCAGCAGTCGGGACTTCTATGGCTACACCTTC.

The chain employs TRBV5-4 and TRBJ2-1; 7 nucleotides agree with TRBD2. Germline CDR1 and CDR2: SGHNT and YYREEE (reference sequence). J was trimmed by 5 bases and V by 4 bases; bases with no gene match: 6. The CDR3 length is 14 residues. In DNA, the CDR3 is TGTGCCAGCAGCACCCGGGACTACAACAATGAGCAGTTCTTC. This gives the protein CASSTRDYNNEQFF.

This rearrangement joins TRBV5-1 to TRBJ2-3; D is perhaps TRBD2 (6 bases). V was trimmed by 4 bases and J by 3 bases, leaving 15 bases between them. The CDR3 is 15 residues long. Germline values: CDR1 SGHRS, CDR2 YFSETQ. The CDR3 DNA is TGCGCCAGCAGCCAAGGGACTTGGGGGACAGATACGCAGTATTTT. Translation: CASSQGTWGTDTQYF. Variable domain in full (rest from reference TRBV5-1 and TRBJ2-3): KAGVTQTPRYLIKTRGQQVTLSCSPISGHRSVSWYQQTPGQGLQFLFEYFSETQRNKGNFPGRFSGRQFSNSRSEMNVSTLELGDSALYLCASSQGTWGTDTQYFGPGTRLTVL.

V gene TRBV7-9 combines with J gene TRBJ2-3; a weak D match, TRBD1 (6 bases). The CDR3 spans 16 residues. Trimming removed 5 bases from V and 5 bases from J, with 20 bases in between. Germline V gives CDR1 SEHNR, CDR2 FQNEAQ (reference sequence). The CDR3 nucleotides read TGTGCCAGCAGCCCTTCCGGACAGCCTCGGGGAGATACGCAGTATTTT. Its translation: CASSPSGQPRGDTQYF.

For this clone: At one of its ends the junction is not consistent with the germline gene, which may arise from a read error. The gene calls are TRBV5-1 and TRBJ1-4; D remains unclear. Germline loops: CDR1 SGHRS, CDR2 YFSETQ. This CDR3 is built from 16 residues. The CDR3 is CASRLGIGATNEKLFF. The DNA of the CDR3 is TGCGCCAGCAGGTTGGGGATTGGGGCAACTAATGAAAAACTGTTTTTT.

The rearrangement uses TRBV20-1 and TRBJ2-4, with a tentative D call TRBD2 (5 bases). V shed 3 bases and J shed 8 bases, with 8 bases lying between them. This CDR3 region has 11 residues. The germline gives CDR1 DFQATT, CDR2 SNEGSKA (reference sequence). The CDR3 coding sequence is TGCAGTGCTAGTTTAGCGTACATTCAGTACTTC. Encoded protein: CSASLAYIQYF.

CDR3 nucleotide sequence: TGCGCCAGCAGCTTACTAGCGGGGGAGGGTGAGCAGTACTTC. As protein: CASSLLAGEGEQYF. This rearrangement joins TRBV5-1 to TRBJ2-7; 11 nucleotides match TRBD2. CDR3 size: 14 residues. J was trimmed by 7 bases and V by 2 bases; bases with no gene match: 5. Germline lookup yields CDR1 SGHRS and CDR2 YFSETQ.

This chain joins TRBV24-1 and TRBJ2-7; possibly TRBD1 for D (6 bases). This CDR3 comprises 13 residues. Trimming took off 10 bases at V and 0 bases at J, with 12 bases between the two ends. Germline V gives CDR1 KGHDR, CDR2 SFDVKD. Here the CDR3 reads CATGPTGSYEQYF. For the CDR3, the DNA is TGTGCCACTGGGCCGACAGGCTCCTACGAGCAGTACTTC.

The rearrangement joins TRBV18 to TRBJ2-7; 8 bases fit TRBD1. After removal of 3 bases from V and 5 bases from J, the junction contained 12 bases not matched to a gene. CDR3 length equals 16 residues. Germline V gene data show CDR1 as KGHSH and CDR2 as LQKENI. The CDR3 loop reads CASSPLTGERMDEQYF. The CDR3 nucleotides are TGTGCCAGCTCACCGTTGACAGGGGAAAGGATGGACGAGCAGTACTTC.

J is TRBJ2-7 and V is TRBV7-9; D not certain. V was clipped by 5 bases and J by 0 bases, with 14 bases between them. The germline V gene has CDR1 SEHNR and CDR2 FQNEAQ (reference sequence). The CDR3 covers 15 residues. Written as DNA, the CDR3 is TGTGCCAGCAGCCGGCTAGGTGGGGACTCCTACGAGCAGTACTTC. Residues: CASSRLGGDSYEQYF.

The chain uses TRBV5-1 and TRBJ1-2, with D unclear. V was trimmed by 0 bases and J by 4 bases, leaving 16 bases between them. The CDR3 spans 16 residues. CDR1 and CDR2 (germline): SGHRS, YFSETQ. DNA for the CDR3: TGCGCCAGCAGCTTGGAGTCGGGGTTCATGGGCTATGGCTACACCTTC. Encoded protein: CASSLESGFMGYGYTF. The complete variable domain, with remaining parts taken from reference TRBV5-1 and TRBJ1-2, reads KAGVTQTPRYLIKTRGQQVTLSCSPISGHRSVSWYQQTPGQGLQFLFEYFSETQRNKGNFPGRFSGRQFSNSRSEMNVSTLELGDSALYLCASSLESGFMGYGYTFGSGTRLTVV.

Here the CDR3 reads CATSEGTSGDNEQFF. The DNA for the CDR3 is TGTGCCACCAGCGAGGGGACTAGCGGGGACAATGAGCAGTTCTTC. The rearrangement joins TRBV15 to TRBJ2-1; TRBD2 matches at 13 bases. V was clipped by 5 bases and J by 5 bases; unmatched bases: 3. Germline V gene sequence: CDR1 LNHNV, CDR2 YYDKDF (reference sequence). This CDR3 has 15 residues.

The V and J genes are TRBV28 and TRBJ1-5, with D unresolved. V gave up 4 bases and J gave up 4 bases, with 17 bases separating them. Germline CDR1 MDHEN, CDR2 SYDVKM. The CDR3 length is 16 residues. The CDR3 DNA is TGTGCCAGCAGTTCCCCCCAAGGGAGCCCGAATCAGCCCCAGCATTTT. It translates to CASSSPQGSPNQPQHF.

The rearrangement uses TRBV6-5 and TRBJ2-7; perhaps TRBD1 as D (5 bases). V was shortened by 6 bases and J by 5 bases, with 14 bases between the two germline ends. The CDR3 sequence is 13 residues long. Looked up from germline, CDR1 is MNHEY and CDR2 is SVGAGI. CDR3 sequence: CASRETDLNEQYF. CDR3 coding DNA: TGTGCCAGCAGAGAGACAGATCTTAACGAGCAGTACTTC.

This chain uses TRBV10-2 with TRBJ2-2; 10 bases agree with TRBD2. Germline V gene sequence: CDR1 WSHSY, CDR2 SAAADI. J gave up 5 bases and V 6 bases, and 6 bases lay outside the gene matches. The CDR3 has 15 residues. This chain's CDR3 is CASRPSGGGTGELFF. The CDR3, as DNA: TGCGCCAGCAGACCTAGCGGGGGAGGGACCGGGGAGCTGTTTTTT.

V gene TRBV4-2 combines with J gene TRBJ1-1, with D possibly TRBD1 on 6 matching bases. The ends were cut back, 0 bases at V and 3 bases at J, with 11 bases in the middle. The CDR3 has 15 amino acids. Germline loops: CDR1 LGHNA, CDR2 YNFKEQ. CDR3 bases: TGTGCCAGCAGCCAAGAAAGGGGGGCACACACTGAAGCTTTCTTT. Its translation is CASSQERGAHTEAFF.

V is TRBV10-2 and J is TRBJ2-7, with D possibly TRBD2 on 5 matching bases. Germline-derived CDR1 and CDR2 are WSHSY and SAAADI. This CDR3 spans 16 amino acids. V shed 3 bases and J shed 4 bases, with 19 bases lying between them. The CDR3 sequence: CASSDGGLGMEYEQYF. CDR3 DNA: TGCGCCAGCAGTGATGGTGGACTGGGAATGGAATACGAGCAGTACTTC.

The chain joins TRBV20-1 to TRBJ1-4; D uncertain. The V end lost 3 bases, the J end lost 10 bases, and 15 bases lay between the germline ends. Germline assignment: CDR1 DFQATT and CDR2 SNEGSKA (reference sequence). This CDR3 has 13 amino acids. The CDR3 region is CSASPVNPLKLFF. CDR3 sequence (DNA): TGCAGTGCTAGTCCGGTAAATCCTCTAAAACTGTTTTTT.

The rearrangement links TRBV5-5 to TRBJ2-3; 11 nucleotides line up with TRBD2. There are 16 residues in the CDR3. After removal of 4 bases from V and 3 bases from J, the junction contained 7 bases not matched to a gene. Germline loops: CDR1 SGHKS, CDR2 YYEKEE (reference sequence). The CDR3 bases are TGTGCCAGCAGCGTACTAGCGGGGGTCGGTACAGATACGCAGTATTTT. Translated, it gives CASSVLAGVGTDTQYF.

This clone was found once. The V call is TRBV5-1, the J call TRBJ2-5; 7 nucleotides align to TRBD2. The CDR3 is 19 residues long. Trimming removed 5 bases from V and 10 bases from J; junction bases left unmatched: 29. Germline CDR1 is SGHRS and CDR2 is YFSETQ. The CDR3 bases are TGCGCCAGCAGTTCCGCCGGGGGGAACCCAAGAGACCCAGGCTTTTACCAGTACTTC. Translated, it gives CASSSAGGNPRDPGFYQYF.

On this clone itself: A junction boundary mismatches the germline segment, possibly from a read error. The DNA for the CDR3 is TGTGCCATCCCGGTCGGTAGCGGGGAGGAACACCGGGGAGCTGTTTTT. It yields the protein CAIPVGSGEEHRGAVF. V is TRBV10-3 and J is TRBJ2-2; 8 bases match TRBD2. The CDR3 covers 16 residues. Germline CDR1 reads ENHRY; CDR2 reads SYGVKD.

The genes are TRBV30 and TRBJ2-7, with 9 bases that match TRBD1. This CDR3 has 12 residues. Germline loops: CDR1 GTSNPN, CDR2 SVGIG (reference sequence). V trimming: 8 bases; J trimming: 3 bases; junction bases outside the gene matches: 5. CDR3 amino acids: CAHQGQGYEQYF. In DNA form, the CDR3 reads TGTGCCCACCAGGGACAGGGCTACGAGCAGTACTTC.

This clone was picked up a small number of times. In nucleotides, the CDR3 is TGTGCCAGCAGCCCCGTGGGGCGGGACCCGAACACCGGGGAGCTGTTTTTT. Translated: CASSPVGRDPNTGELFF. This rearrangement joins TRBV7-9 to TRBJ2-2, with a tentative D call TRBD2 (6 bases). Germline loops: CDR1 SEHNR, CDR2 FQNEAQ (reference sequence). The CDR3 loop spans 17 amino acids. The V gene lost 5 bases and the J gene lost 0 bases, with 16 bases spanning the gap.

This clone appeared a few times. This chain links TRBV5-5 with TRBJ1-2; 8 nucleotides agree with TRBD1. The length of the CDR3 is 15 residues. J gave up 7 bases and V 4 bases, and 12 bases lay outside the gene matches. Germline CDR1 SGHKS, CDR2 YYEKEE (reference sequence). The CDR3 region has the DNA TGTGCCAGCAGCCCTCCCGGACAGGGATCGTCTGGCTACACCTTC. Protein sequence: CASSPPGQGSSGYTF.

This clone has just a few counts. This chain connects TRBV2 to TRBJ2-7, with D perhaps TRBD1 (5 bases). The CDR3 extends over 12 amino acids. Germline CDR1 and CDR2: SNHLY and FYNNEI. Trimming took 7 bases from V and 3 from J, leaving 10 bases between them. The CDR3 here is CASTDSYYEQYF. The CDR3 DNA follows: TGTGCCAGCACTGACAGCTACTACGAGCAGTACTTC.